This TCR beta chain came from a study of graft-versus-host responses after intestinal transplantation. Whole-study context: Each of the recipients got a multivisceral, liver-intestinal, or isolated intestinal transplant. Anti-thymocyte globulin was used for induction in all recipients, who then took tacrolimus and steroids for approximately 3 years.

Grafts had their tissue processed, releasing intraepithelial and lamina propria lymphocytes. In germline, CDR1 is SNHLY, CDR2 FYNNEI. V was clipped by 6 bases and J by 2 bases; unmatched bases: 4. The CDR3 spans 14 residues. Clones were read by immunoSEQ multiplex PCR, and TCRdb kept only the in-frame ones, dropping some. The sample includes approximately 9,300 clones, 75% to 90% seen only once; the top ten take around 5.2%. Study observations and caveats: GvH clones occurred in recipient marrow; some first appeared in ileum or blood.

Worth noting for this clone: Antigen: not known.

The sample consisted of ileum tissue, taken about 700 days after intestinal transplantation. The sequence was obtained from a human patient who received an intestinal transplant, so some T cells may come from the graft donor. The chain carries TRBV2 and TRBJ2-3; 8 bases fit TRBD2. In DNA form, the CDR3 reads TGTGCCAGCAGAGTAGCGGGAAACACAGATACGCAGTATTTT. Amino acids: CASRVAGNTDTQYF.